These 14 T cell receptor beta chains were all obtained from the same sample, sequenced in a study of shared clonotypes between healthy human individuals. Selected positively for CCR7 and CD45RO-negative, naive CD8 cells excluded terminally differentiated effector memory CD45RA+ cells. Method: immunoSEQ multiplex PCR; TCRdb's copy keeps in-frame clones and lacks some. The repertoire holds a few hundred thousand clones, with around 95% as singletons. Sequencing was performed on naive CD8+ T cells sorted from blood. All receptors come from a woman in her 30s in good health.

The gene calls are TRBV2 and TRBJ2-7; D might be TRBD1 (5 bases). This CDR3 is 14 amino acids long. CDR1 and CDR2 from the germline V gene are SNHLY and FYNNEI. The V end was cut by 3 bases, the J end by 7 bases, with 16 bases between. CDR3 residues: CASSENRSLGEQYF. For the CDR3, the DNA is TGTGCCAGCAGTGAGAACAGGTCGCTGGGTGAGCAGTACTTC.

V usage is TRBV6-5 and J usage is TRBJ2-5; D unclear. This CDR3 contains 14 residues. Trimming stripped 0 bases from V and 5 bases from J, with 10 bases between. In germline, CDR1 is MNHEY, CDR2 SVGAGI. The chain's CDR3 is CASSYSGFGETQYF. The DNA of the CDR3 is TGTGCCAGCAGTTACTCGGGGTTCGGCGAGACCCAGTACTTC.

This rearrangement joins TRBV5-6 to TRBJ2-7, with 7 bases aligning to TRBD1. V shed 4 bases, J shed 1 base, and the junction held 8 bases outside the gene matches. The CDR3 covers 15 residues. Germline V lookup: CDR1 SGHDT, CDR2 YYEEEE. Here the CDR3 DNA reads TGTGCCAGCAGCGACCAGACAGGGCGGTCCTACGAGCAGTACTTC. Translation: CASSDQTGRSYEQYF.

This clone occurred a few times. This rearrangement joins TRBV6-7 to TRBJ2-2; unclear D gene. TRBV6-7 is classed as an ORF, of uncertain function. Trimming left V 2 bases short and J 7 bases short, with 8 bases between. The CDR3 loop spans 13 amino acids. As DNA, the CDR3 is TGTGCCAGCAGTTACCCAGGAGACGGGGAGCTGTTTTTT. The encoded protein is CASSYPGDGELFF.

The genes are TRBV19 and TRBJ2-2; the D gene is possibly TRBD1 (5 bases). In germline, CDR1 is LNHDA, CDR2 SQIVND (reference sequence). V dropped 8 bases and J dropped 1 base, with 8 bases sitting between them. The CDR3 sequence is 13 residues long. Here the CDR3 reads CASLQGNTGELFF. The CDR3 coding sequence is TGTGCCAGTTTGCAGGGGAACACCGGGGAGCTGTTTTTT.

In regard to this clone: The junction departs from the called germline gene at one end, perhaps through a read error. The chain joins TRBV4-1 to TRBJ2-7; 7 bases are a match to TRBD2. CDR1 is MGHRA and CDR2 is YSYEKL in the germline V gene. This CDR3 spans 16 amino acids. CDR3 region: CASSLVDGGRIDEQYF. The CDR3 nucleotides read TGTGCCAGCAGCTTGGTAGACGGCGGGAGAATCGACGAGCAGTACTTC.

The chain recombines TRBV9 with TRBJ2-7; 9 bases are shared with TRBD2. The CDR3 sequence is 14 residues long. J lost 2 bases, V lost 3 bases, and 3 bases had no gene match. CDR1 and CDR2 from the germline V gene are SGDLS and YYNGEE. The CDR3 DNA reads TGTGCCAGCAGCGCCGGGACTAGCACCTACGAGCAGTACTTC. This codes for CASSAGTSTYEQYF.

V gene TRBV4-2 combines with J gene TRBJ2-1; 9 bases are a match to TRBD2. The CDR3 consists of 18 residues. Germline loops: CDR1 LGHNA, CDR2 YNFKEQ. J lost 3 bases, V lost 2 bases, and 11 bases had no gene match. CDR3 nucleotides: TGTGCCAGCAGCCAATACGTAGCGGGAGAGGGCCGCTACAATGAGCAGTTCTTC. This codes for CASSQYVAGEGRYNEQFF.

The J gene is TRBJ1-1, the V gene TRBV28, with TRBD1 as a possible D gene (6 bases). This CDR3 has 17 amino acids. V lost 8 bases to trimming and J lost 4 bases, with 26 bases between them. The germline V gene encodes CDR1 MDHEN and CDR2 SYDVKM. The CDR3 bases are TGTGCCAGCCGTCCCCTCTCGGGCGAGGGGGTGGGCACTGAAGCTTTCTTT. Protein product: CASRPLSGEGVGTEAFF.

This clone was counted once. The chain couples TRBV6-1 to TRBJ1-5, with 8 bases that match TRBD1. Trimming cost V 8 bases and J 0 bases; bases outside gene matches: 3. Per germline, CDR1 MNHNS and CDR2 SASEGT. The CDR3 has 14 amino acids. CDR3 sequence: CASGTGHSNQPQHF. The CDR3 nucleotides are TGTGCCAGCGGGACAGGACATAGCAATCAGCCCCAGCATTTT.

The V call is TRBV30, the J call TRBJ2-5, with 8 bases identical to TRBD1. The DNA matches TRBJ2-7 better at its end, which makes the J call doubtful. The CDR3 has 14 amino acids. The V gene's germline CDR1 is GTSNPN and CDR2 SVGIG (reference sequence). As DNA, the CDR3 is TGTGCCTGGAGTCCCGGGACAGGCTACTACGAGCAGTACTTC. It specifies CAWSPGTGYYEQYF.

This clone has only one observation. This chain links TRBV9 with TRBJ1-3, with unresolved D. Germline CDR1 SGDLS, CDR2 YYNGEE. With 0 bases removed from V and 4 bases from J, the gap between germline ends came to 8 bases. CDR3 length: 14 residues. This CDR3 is CASSVVETGNTIYF. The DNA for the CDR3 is TGTGCCAGCAGCGTAGTGGAAACCGGAAACACCATATATTTT.

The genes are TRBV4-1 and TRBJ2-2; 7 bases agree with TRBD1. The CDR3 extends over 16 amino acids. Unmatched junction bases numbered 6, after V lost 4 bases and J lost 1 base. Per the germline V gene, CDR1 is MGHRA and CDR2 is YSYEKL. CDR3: CASSRRQGGNTGELFF. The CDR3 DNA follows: TGCGCCAGCAGCCGTAGACAGGGCGGGAACACCGGGGAGCTGTTTTTT.

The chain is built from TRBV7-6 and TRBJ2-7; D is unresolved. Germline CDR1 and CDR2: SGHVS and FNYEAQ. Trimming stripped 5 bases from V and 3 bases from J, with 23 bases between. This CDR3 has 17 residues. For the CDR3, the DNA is TGTGCCAGCAGCCCAGCGCTAAGCAGCACTAAGTTCTACGAGCAGTACTTC. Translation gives CASSPALSSTKFYEQYF.